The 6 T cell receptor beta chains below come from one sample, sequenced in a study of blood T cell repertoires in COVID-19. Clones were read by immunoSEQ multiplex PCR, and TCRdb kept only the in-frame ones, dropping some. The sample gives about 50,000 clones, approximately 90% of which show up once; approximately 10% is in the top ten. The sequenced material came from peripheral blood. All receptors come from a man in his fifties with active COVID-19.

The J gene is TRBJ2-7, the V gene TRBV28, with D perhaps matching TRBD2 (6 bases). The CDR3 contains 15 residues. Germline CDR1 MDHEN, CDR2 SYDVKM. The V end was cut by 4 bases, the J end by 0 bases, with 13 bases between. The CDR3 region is CASSSPGTGSYEQYF. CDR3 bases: TGTGCCAGCAGTTCCCCCGGGACTGGCTCCTACGAGCAGTACTTC. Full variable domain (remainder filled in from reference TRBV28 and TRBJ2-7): DVKVTQSSRYLVKRTGEKVFLECVQDMDHENMFWYRQDPGLGLRLIYFSYDVKMKEKGDIPEGYSVSREKKERFSLILESASTNQTSMYLCASSSPGTGSYEQYFGPGTRLTVT.

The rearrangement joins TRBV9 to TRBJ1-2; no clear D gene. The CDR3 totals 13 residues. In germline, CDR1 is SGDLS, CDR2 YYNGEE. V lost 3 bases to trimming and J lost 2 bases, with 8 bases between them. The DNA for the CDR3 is TGTGCCAGCAGCGAGATCCAGAACTATGGCTACACCTTC. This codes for CASSEIQNYGYTF.

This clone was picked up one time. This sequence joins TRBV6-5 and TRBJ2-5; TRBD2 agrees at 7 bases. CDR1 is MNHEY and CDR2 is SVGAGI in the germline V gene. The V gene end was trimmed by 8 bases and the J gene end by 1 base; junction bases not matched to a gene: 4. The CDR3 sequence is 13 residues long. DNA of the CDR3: TGTGCCAGCCCTAGGACTAGCCAAGAGACCCAGTACTTC. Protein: CASPRTSQETQYF.

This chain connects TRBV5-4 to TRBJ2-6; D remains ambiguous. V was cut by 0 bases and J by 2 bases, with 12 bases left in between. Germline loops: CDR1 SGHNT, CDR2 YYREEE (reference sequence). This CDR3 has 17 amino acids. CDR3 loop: CASSLGPPRPGANVLTF. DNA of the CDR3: TGTGCCAGCAGCTTGGGCCCCCCCAGGCCTGGGGCCAACGTCCTGACTTTC.

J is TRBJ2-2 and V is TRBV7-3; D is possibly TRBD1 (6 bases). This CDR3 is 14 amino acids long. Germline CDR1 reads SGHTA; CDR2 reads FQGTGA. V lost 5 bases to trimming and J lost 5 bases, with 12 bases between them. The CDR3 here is CASSRQGQTGELFF. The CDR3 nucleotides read TGTGCCAGCAGCCGCCAGGGGCAGACCGGGGAGCTGTTTTTT. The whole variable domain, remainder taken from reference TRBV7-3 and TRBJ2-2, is GAGVSQTPSNKVTEKGKYVELRCDPISGHTALYWYRQSLGQGPEFLIYFQGTGAADDSGLPNDRFFAVRPEGSVSTLKIQRTERGDSAVYLCASSRQGQTGELFFGEGSRLTVL.

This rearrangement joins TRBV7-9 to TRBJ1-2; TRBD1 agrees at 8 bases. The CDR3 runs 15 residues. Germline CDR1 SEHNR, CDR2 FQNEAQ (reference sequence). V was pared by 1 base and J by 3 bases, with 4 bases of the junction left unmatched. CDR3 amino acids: CASSLDVRGHYGYTF. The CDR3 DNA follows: TGTGCCAGCAGCTTAGATGTCAGGGGGCACTATGGCTACACCTTC. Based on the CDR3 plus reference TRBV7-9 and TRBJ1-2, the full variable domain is DTGVSQNPRHKITKRGQNVTFRCDPISEHNRLYWYRQTLGQGPEFLTYFQNEAQLEKSRLLSDRFSAERPKGSFSTLEIQRTEQGDSAMYLCASSLDVRGHYGYTFGSGTRLTVV.